The 15 T cell receptor beta chains below come from one sample, sequenced in a study of blood T cell repertoires in COVID-19 (dated by TCRdb to about 2020). The library came from the immunoSEQ multiplex PCR assay. Held by TCRdb, this immuneACCESS table contains in-frame sequences only and omits some clones. Under half of the omission traces to an unresolved V gene where checked; the cause of the rest is unknown. In this sample the table shows approximately 240,000 clones, around four fifths of which occur a single time. Roughly 4% of the sample belongs to the ten largest clones. Sequencing used peripheral blood. The receptors originated from a woman aged 40-49 years with active or convalescent COVID-19.

The rearrangement uses TRBV7-9 and TRBJ2-1, with 12 bases fitting TRBD2. This CDR3 is built from 15 residues. Trimming at V came to 3 bases and at J to 10 bases, leaving 7 bases not matched to a gene. Germline-derived CDR1 and CDR2 are SEHNR and FQNEAQ (reference sequence). CDR3 coding DNA: TGTGCCAGCAGCTTGGCACTAGCGGGGGGTACGGAGCAGTTCTTC. Encoded protein: CASSLALAGGTEQFF.

The J gene is TRBJ2-1, the V gene TRBV5-4; TRBD2 matches at 11 bases. CDR1 is SGHNT and CDR2 is YYREEE in the germline V gene (reference sequence). The CDR3 contains 16 residues. Trimming cost V 3 bases and J 5 bases; bases outside gene matches: 7. The CDR3 loop is CASSSMTSGVNNEQFF. For the CDR3, the DNA is TGTGCCAGCAGCTCGATGACTAGCGGGGTTAACAATGAGCAGTTCTTC.

The chain couples TRBV2 to TRBJ2-5; 11 bases align to TRBD1. The CDR3 is made up of 14 amino acids. J gave up 5 bases and V 4 bases, and 3 bases lay outside the gene matches. Germline CDR1 reads SNHLY; CDR2 reads FYNNEI. CDR3 nucleotides: TGTGCCAGCAGTGTAGGGACAGGGGGTGAGACCCAGTACTTC. Translating it yields CASSVGTGGETQYF.

The J gene is TRBJ1-1, the V gene TRBV29-1; 9 nucleotides match TRBD1. Looked up from germline, CDR1 is SQVTM and CDR2 is ANQGSEA. Trimming at V came to 2 bases and at J to 6 bases, leaving 4 bases not matched to a gene. The CDR3 spans 13 residues. The CDR3, as DNA: TGCAGCGTTGAACCTACAGGGGGCTCTGAAGCTTTCTTT. Encoded protein: CSVEPTGGSEAFF. Full variable domain (rest looked up from reference TRBV29-1 and TRBJ1-1): SAVISQKPSRDICQRGTSLTIQCQVDSQVTMMFWYRQQPGQSLTLIATANQGSEATYESGFVIDKFPISRPNLTFSTLTVSNMSPEDSSIYLCSVEPTGGSEAFFGQGTRLTVV.

The chain is built from TRBV10-3 and TRBJ1-4; D call uncertain. Per the germline V gene, CDR1 is ENHRY and CDR2 is SYGVKD. V lost 1 base and J lost 5, with 5 bases in between. The CDR3 is 13 residues long. CDR3 loop: CAISEFGNEKLFF. The CDR3 bases are TGTGCCATCAGTGAGTTCGGGAATGAAAAACTGTTTTTT.

V and J are TRBV7-2 and TRBJ2-7; 7 nucleotides line up with TRBD1. V lost 0 bases and J lost 1; bases outside the gene matches: 3. CDR1 is SGHTA and CDR2 is FQGNSA in the germline V gene. This CDR3 region has 15 residues. CDR3 sequence reads: CASSLAGGASYEQYF. The DNA of the CDR3 is TGTGCCAGCAGCTTAGCAGGGGGCGCATCCTACGAGCAGTACTTC.

The CDR3 loop reads CASGGTSGTYEQYF. The DNA for the CDR3 is TGCGCCAGCGGAGGGACTAGCGGGACCTACGAGCAGTACTTC. The V and J genes are TRBV10-1 and TRBJ2-7; TRBD2 matches 13 bases. Trimming removed 8 bases from V and 2 bases from J; junction bases left unmatched: 3. Germline CDR1 WNHNN, CDR2 SYGVQD (reference sequence). The CDR3 contains 14 residues.

The chain uses TRBV12-3 or TRBV12-4 and TRBJ1-4; D uncertain. Between the trimmed V and J ends, which lost 5 bases and 5 bases, there was a span of 9 bases. The CDR3 totals 13 residues. CDR3: CASSPDWNEKLFF. The CDR3 DNA reads as TGTGCCAGCAGTCCAGATTGGAATGAAAAACTGTTTTTT.

V and J are TRBV6-5 and TRBJ2-3, with D perhaps matching TRBD1 (6 bases). Germline V gives CDR1 MNHEY, CDR2 SVGAGI. The CDR3 runs to 15 residues. The V end was cut by 8 bases, the J end by 4 bases, with 19 bases between. The CDR3 DNA follows: TGTGCCAGCTCGGCCAGGGGCCTTTCCCCAGATACGCAGTATTTT. Its protein product is CASSARGLSPDTQYF.

This chain connects TRBV7-3 to TRBJ2-3; 7 nucleotides line up with TRBD2. Unmatched junction bases numbered 4, after V lost 5 bases and J lost 2 bases. Germline V gives CDR1 SGHTA, CDR2 FQGTGA. This CDR3 is built from 14 residues. DNA for the CDR3: TGTGCCAGCAGCCGTAGCGGGCCCACAGATACGCAGTATTTT. Its translation: CASSRSGPTDTQYF. Combining the CDR3 with reference TRBV7-3 and TRBJ2-3 gives the whole variable domain GAGVSQTPSNKVTEKGKYVELRCDPISGHTALYWYRQSLGQGPEFLIYFQGTGAADDSGLPNDRFFAVRPEGSVSTLKIQRTERGDSAVYLCASSRSGPTDTQYFGPGTRLTVL.

This clone has only a few counts. The chain employs TRBV7-9 and TRBJ1-2; the D gene is possibly TRBD1 (5 bases). This CDR3 has 13 amino acids. Between the trimmed V and J ends, which lost 5 bases and 4 bases, there was a span of 11 bases. CDR1 SEHNR and CDR2 FQNEAQ come from the germline V gene (reference sequence). The chain's CDR3 is CASSEDNPYGYTF. CDR3 in DNA: TGTGCCAGCAGCGAGGACAACCCCTATGGCTACACCTTC.

This clone appeared once. The chain's CDR3 is CASSQADTGSYEQYV. Written as DNA, the CDR3 is TGTGCCAGCAGCCAAGCCGATACAGGTTCCTACGAGCAGTACGTC. V is TRBV3-1 (or the pseudogene TRBV3-2) and J is TRBJ2-7, with a weak D call TRBD1 (5 bases). CDR1 is LGHDT and CDR2 is YNNKEL in the germline V gene (reference sequence). Between the trimmed V and J ends, which lost 1 base and 1 base, there was a span of 11 bases. The CDR3 is 15 residues long.

This clone occurred a few times. In DNA, the CDR3 is TGCGCCAGCAGCCCCGGACAGGGTGCCAATCAGCCCCAGCATTTT. Its translation: CASSPGQGANQPQHF. This chain connects TRBV5-1 to TRBJ1-5, with 8 bases matching TRBD1. The germline V gene encodes CDR1 SGHRS and CDR2 YFSETQ. V lost 4 bases, J lost 3 bases, and 6 bases stayed unmatched. This CDR3 spans 15 amino acids.

This clone was counted ten times or more. This chain connects TRBV30 to TRBJ1-2; D unclear. V lost 0 bases and J 5 bases, leaving 19 bases between the germline ends. This CDR3 is built from 16 residues. Looked up from germline, CDR1 is GTSNPN and CDR2 is SVGIG (reference sequence). CDR3: CAWSVGVSSSGYGYTF. The CDR3 DNA sequence: TGTGCCTGGAGTGTAGGAGTATCTAGTTCGGGGTATGGCTACACCTTC.

A few counts support this clone. The chain employs TRBV5-4 and TRBJ1-2; D possibly corresponds to TRBD1 (5 bases). With 4 bases removed from V and 2 bases from J, the gap between germline ends came to 15 bases. This CDR3 comprises 15 residues. Per germline, CDR1 SGHNT and CDR2 YYREEE (reference sequence). CDR3 protein: CASSTPGRENYGYTF. In DNA form, the CDR3 reads TGTGCCAGCAGCACCCCGGGACGGGAGAACTATGGCTACACCTTC.